Sequencing of this TCR beta chain was carried out in a study of CD8 T cells in ankylosing spondylitis. Study observations and caveats: Enrichment of disease-linked clones was reportedly significant in matched ankylosing spondylitis synovial fluid. Ankylosing spondylitis blood appeared to carry a characteristic TCR beta motif of eight or nine highly homologous variants. Existing reports had already noted some motif variants in reactive arthritis synovial fluid and blood.

Using quantitative 5'-RACE with molecular barcodes, the authors made TCR beta libraries. TCRdb reprocessed the 5' RACE reads with MiXCR, giving one entry per CDR3 protein. The sample has more than 30,000 distinct CDR3 sequences, about 11% seen once; the top ten hold over 20%. With respect to this clonotype: Its target is unknown.

The clonotype originates from a male donor with ankylosing spondylitis. Sequencing was done on a sample of synovial fluid, either unsorted or a sorted T cell fraction (not recorded which).

The DNA for the CDR3 is TGCGCCAGCAGCTCAGGACAGGGGGGATGTGCGCTCCAAGAGACCCAGTACTTC. This gives the protein CASSSGQGGCALQETQYF. The chain is built from TRBV5-1 and TRBJ2-5; 10 bases match TRBD1. The trim removed 3 bases at V and 1 base at J, leaving 12 bases unmatched. Germline values: CDR1 SGHRS, CDR2 YFSETQ. CDR3 size: 18 residues.